The sequence of this T cell receptor beta chain was determined in a study of blood T cell repertoires in COVID-19 (dated by TCRdb to between 2020 and 2021). In the study overall: Samples from collaborators originated in the United States, Italy and Spain and spanned both the acute and convalescent phases of COVID-19. Nearly every sample came with metadata listing a de-identified subject ID, COVID-19 status, age in years and sex. The prospective study material was composed of cDNA or gDNA derived from T cells, B-cell-depleted T cells, or PBMCs. The dataset comprised deeply sampled blood TCRbeta repertoires from subjects exposed to, actively infected with, or recovered from COVID-19. The samples were drawn from two sources: the first 160 participants of the ongoing ImmuneRACE study, and over 950 subjects contributed by 6 global collaborators. The repertoires were released in a freely available public database meant as a resource for research on the immune response to SARS-CoV-2. HLA class I and class II types, where available, came from metadata supplied by the sample provider rather than from assay-based typing.

Of note for this clone: Its antigen remains unidentified. There are no base qualities to consult, and no much larger clone falls within one base.

Collaborating institutions collected whole blood in K2EDTA tubes following their own protocols. For TCRbeta analysis, collaborators shipped samples as frozen whole blood, isolated PBMCs, or DNA extracted from either of those sample types. The immunoSEQ Assay, a bias-controlled multiplex PCR, was used to amplify TCRbeta CDR3 regions from genomic DNA. The study's own analysis went as follows. The number of nucleated cells in each sample was estimated from the amplification of reference gene primers within the assay. To quantify the absolute abundance of each unique TCRbeta CDR3 rearrangement, sequence reads were collapsed and filtered. Productive Simpson clonality was computed per sample as the square root of Simpson's diversity index over productive rearrangements. The immuneACCESS repertoire file appears here via TCRdb, limited to in-frame rearrangements. These files lack a portion of the clones; in checked studies, under half of the deficit traces to unresolved V genes, and the cause of the others is not known. Clone size and V and J calls were adopted from that table, with D and trimming inferred from the DNA. This sample comprises roughly 180,000 clones, roughly 80% of them detected only once. Around a sixth of the sample goes to the ten largest clones.

Broad study findings and their caveats: Clinical and demographic metadata were provided uncurated, with the amount varying by source and participant.

From a lookup of the germline V gene, CDR1 and CDR2 are MDHEN and SYDVKM. V gives up 2 bases and J gives up 5 bases, and the segment between their germline ends measures 13 bases. There are 15 amino acids in the CDR3, from cysteine to phenylalanine inclusive. Left in the record is the CDR3 DNA by itself, 45 bases read in frame from the first base. The rearranged segments are TRBV28 and TRBJ2-1; a tentative D call is TRBD2 (7 bases match). Sequencing was performed on peripheral blood. This sequence originates from a man in his sixties with active or convalescent COVID-19. The nucleotide sequence is given as TGTGCCAGCAGTTTAGGGGGGGCGAACAACAATGAGCAGTTCTTC. Its protein product is CASSLGGANNNEQFF.